This TCR beta chain was sequenced for a study of response to subunit inactivated influenza vaccine. TCRdb independently ran MiXCR on the RT-PCR reads; one entry per CDR3 protein. The sample has 800,000 or so distinct CDR3 sequences; 21% are singletons. This CDR3 region has 17 residues. The germline gives CDR1 KGHSH, CDR2 LQKENI. Losses at the gene ends were 3 bases for V and 4 bases for J; bases not matched to a gene: 13. Sample: PBMCs from blood, taken about 5 days after vaccination. The rearrangement joins TRBV18 to TRBJ2-7; 9 bases are shared with TRBD2. The TCR originated in a man between 50 and 59 years old who received an inactivated influenza vaccine. The CDR3 sequence is CASSPRETSGEYYEQYF. The CDR3 DNA is TGTGCCAGCTCACCGCGTGAGACTAGCGGAGAGTATTACGAGCAGTACTTC.